Given below is one T cell receptor beta chain in context. Its antigen is undetermined. The CDR3 extends over 15 amino acids. V was clipped by 4 bases and J by 5 bases, with 15 bases between them. Germline V lookup: CDR1 SGHRS, CDR2 YFSETQ. Several immunoSEQ plates received, in even portions, the genomic DNA of each subset. The assay was immunoSEQ multiplex PCR, and TCRdb's table has in-frame clones only and misses some. The profile shows about 2 million clones, 90% to 95% of them singletons. The sample belongs to a study of shared clonotypes between healthy human individuals. Notes on the study in general: Unshared clonotypes carried lower generation probabilities than those common to all four donors. In general, naive subsets displayed greater estimated richness than memory subsets did.

There were no recent acute infections or vaccinations among the donors, who were healthy HIV-negative adults. The rearrangement joins TRBV5-1 to TRBJ2-2; maybe TRBD1 (7 bases). The sequenced sample consisted of naive CD4+ T cells sorted from blood. The subset denotes: CD45RA+ positively selected. The TCR was taken from a man younger than 35 in good health. CDR3 residues: CASSPLTGRTGELFF. In DNA form, the CDR3 reads TGCGCCAGCAGCCCGCTGACAGGGAGGACCGGGGAGCTGTTTTTT. The whole variable domain, filled in from reference TRBV5-1 and TRBJ2-2, reads KAGVTQTPRYLIKTRGQQVTLSCSPISGHRSVSWYQQTPGQGLQFLFEYFSETQRNKGNFPGRFSGRQFSNSRSEMNVSTLELGDSALYLCASSPLTGRTGELFFGEGSRLTVL.